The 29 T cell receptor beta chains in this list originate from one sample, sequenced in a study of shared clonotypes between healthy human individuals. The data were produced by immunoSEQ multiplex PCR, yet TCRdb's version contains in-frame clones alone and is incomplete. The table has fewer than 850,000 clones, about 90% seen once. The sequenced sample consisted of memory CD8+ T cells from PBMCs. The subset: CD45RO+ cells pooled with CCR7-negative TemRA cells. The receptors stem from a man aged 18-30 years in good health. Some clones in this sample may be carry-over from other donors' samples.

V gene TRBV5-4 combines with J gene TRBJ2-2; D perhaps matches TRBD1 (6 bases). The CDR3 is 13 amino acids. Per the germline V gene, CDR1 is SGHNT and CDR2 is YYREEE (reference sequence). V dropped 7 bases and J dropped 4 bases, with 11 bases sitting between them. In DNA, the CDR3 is TGTGCCAGCTCCGAAGGGGGCACCGGGGAGCTGTTTTTT. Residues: CASSEGGTGELFF.

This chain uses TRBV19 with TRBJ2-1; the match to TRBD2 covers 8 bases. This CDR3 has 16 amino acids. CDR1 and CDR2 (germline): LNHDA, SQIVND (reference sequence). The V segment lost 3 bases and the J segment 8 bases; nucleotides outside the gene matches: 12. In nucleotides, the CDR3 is TGTGCCAGTAGTATTGAGCACGGGAGGGCTCTCTATGAGCAGTTCTTC. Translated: CASSIEHGRALYEQFF.

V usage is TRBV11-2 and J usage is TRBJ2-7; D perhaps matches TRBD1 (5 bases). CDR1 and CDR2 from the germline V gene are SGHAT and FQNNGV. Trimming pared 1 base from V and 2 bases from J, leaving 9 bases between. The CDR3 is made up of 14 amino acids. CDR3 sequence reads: CASSLGGPTYEQYF. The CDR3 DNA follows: TGTGCCAGCAGCTTAGGGGGCCCAACCTACGAGCAGTACTTC.

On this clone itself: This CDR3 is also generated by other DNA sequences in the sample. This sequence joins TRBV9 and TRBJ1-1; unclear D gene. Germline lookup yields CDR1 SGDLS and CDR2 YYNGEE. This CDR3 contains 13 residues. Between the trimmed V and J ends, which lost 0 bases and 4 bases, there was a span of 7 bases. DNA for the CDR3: TGTGCCAGCAGCGTAGGAACAGCCACTGAAGCTTTCTTT. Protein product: CASSVGTATEAFF.

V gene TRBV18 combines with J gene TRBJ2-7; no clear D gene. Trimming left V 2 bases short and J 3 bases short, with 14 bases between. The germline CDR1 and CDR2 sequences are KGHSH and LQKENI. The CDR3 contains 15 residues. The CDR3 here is CASSPTDFTNYEQYF. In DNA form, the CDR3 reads TGTGCCAGCTCACCAACGGATTTCACAAACTACGAGCAGTACTTC. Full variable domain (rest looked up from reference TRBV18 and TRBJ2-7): NAGVMQNPRHLVRRRGQEARLRCSPMKGHSHVYWYRQLPEEGLKFMVYLQKENIIDESGMPKERFSAEFPKEGPSILRIQQVVRGDSAAYFCASSPTDFTNYEQYFGPGTRLTVT.

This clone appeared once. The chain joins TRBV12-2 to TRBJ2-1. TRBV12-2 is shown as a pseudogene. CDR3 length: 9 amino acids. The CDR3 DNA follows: TGTGCAAGTCCTCGCTTGCAGTTCTTC. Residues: CASPRLQFF.

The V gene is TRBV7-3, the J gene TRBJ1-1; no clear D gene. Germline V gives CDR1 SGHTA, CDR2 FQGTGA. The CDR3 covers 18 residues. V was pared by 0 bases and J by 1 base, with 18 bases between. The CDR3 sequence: CASSLTGLRNGRNTEAFF. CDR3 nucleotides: TGTGCCAGCAGCTTAACGGGTTTAAGGAACGGGCGGAACACTGAAGCTTTCTTT.

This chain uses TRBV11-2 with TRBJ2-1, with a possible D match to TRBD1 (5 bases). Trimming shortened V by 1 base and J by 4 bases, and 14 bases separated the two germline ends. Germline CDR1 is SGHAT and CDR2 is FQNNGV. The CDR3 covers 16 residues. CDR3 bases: TGTGCCAGCAGCTTAGCCCCCAGGGCCGATTACAATGAGCAGTTCTTC. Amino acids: CASSLAPRADYNEQFF.

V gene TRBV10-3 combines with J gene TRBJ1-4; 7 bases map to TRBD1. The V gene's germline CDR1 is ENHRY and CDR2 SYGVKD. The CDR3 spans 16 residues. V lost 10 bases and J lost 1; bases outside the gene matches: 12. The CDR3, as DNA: TGTGCCAGCGCTGAGGGGGCGGTGGTAACTAATGAAAAACTGTTTTTT. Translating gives CASAEGAVVTNEKLFF.

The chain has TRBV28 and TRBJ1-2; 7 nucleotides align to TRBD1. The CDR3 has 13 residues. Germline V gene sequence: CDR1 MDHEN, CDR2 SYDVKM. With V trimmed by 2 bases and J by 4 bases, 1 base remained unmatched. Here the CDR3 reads CASSLHRGYGYTF. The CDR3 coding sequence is TGTGCCAGCAGTTTACACAGGGGCTATGGCTACACCTTC.

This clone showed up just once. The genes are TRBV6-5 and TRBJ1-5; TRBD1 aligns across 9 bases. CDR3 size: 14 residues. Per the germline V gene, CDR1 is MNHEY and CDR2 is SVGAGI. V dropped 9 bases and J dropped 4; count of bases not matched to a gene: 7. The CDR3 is CASRDRAENQPQHF. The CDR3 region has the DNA TGTGCCAGTAGGGACAGGGCGGAGAATCAGCCCCAGCATTTT.

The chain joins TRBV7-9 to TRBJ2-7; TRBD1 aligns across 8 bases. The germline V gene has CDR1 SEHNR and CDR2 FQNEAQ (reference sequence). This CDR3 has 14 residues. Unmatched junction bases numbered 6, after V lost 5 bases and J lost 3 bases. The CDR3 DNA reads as TGTGCCAGCAGCACCGGACAGGGCAGCTACGAGCAGTACTTC. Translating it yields CASSTGQGSYEQYF.

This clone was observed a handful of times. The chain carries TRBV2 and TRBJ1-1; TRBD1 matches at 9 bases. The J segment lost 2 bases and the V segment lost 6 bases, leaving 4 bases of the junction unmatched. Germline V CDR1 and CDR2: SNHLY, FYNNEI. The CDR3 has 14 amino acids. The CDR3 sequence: CASSRDRVNTEAFF. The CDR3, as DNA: TGTGCCAGCAGCCGGGACAGGGTTAACACTGAAGCTTTCTTT. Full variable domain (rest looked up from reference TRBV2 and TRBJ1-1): EPEVTQTPSHQVTQMGQEVILRCVPISNHLYFYWYRQILGQKVEFLVSFYNNEISEKSEIFDDQFSVERPDGSNFTLKIRSTKLEDSAMYFCASSRDRVNTEAFFGQGTRLTVV.

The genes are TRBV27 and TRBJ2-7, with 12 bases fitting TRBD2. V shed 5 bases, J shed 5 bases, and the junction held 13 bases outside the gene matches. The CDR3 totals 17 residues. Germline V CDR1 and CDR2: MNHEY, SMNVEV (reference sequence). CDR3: CASSPDQGLAGDNEQYF. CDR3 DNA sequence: TGTGCCAGCAGTCCAGACCAGGGACTAGCGGGTGACAACGAGCAGTACTTC.

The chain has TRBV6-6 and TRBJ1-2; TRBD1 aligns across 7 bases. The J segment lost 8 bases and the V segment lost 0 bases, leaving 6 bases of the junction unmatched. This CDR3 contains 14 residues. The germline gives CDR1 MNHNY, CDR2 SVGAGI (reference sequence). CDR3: CASSYSEGAEGYTF. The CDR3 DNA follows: TGTGCCAGCAGTTACTCGGAGGGGGCGGAGGGCTACACCTTC.

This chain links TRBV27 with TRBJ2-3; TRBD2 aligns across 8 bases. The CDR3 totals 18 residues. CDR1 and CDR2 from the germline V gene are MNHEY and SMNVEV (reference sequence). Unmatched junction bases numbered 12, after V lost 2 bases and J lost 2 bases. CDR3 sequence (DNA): TGTGCCAGCAGTTTAGTTATGCGCGGGGGGCTAGCCACAGATACGCAGTATTTT. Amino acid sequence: CASSLVMRGGLATDTQYF.

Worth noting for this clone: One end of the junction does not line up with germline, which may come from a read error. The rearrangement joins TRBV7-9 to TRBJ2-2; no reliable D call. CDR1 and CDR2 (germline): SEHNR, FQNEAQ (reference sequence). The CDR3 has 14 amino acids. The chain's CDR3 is CVNVLPRNTGELFF. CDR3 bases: TGCGTCAACGTACTCCCCAGAAACACCGGGGAGCTGTTTTTT.

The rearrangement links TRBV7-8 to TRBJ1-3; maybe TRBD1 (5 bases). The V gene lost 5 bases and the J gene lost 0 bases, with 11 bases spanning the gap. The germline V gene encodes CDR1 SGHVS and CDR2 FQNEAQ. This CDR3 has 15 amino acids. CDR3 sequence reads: CASSQMTASGNTIYF. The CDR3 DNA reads TGTGCCAGCAGCCAAATGACAGCCTCTGGAAACACCATATATTTT.

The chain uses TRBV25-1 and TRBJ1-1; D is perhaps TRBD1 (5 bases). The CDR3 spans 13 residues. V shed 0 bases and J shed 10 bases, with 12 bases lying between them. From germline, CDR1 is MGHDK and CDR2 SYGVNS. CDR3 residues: CASSEYAGPGAFF. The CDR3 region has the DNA TGTGCCAGCAGTGAATATGCGGGGCCGGGAGCTTTCTTT.

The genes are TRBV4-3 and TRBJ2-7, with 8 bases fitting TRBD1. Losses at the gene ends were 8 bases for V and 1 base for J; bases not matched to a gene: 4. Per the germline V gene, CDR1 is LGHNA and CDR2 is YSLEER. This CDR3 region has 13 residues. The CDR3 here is CASGTGLSYEQYF. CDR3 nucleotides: TGCGCCAGCGGGACAGGCTTATCCTACGAGCAGTACTTC.

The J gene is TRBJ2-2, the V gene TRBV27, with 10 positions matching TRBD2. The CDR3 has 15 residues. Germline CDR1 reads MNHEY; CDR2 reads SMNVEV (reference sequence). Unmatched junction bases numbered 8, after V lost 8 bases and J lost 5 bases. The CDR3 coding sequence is TGTGCCAGCGCAGCGGGAGGGCCGAGGACCGGGGAGCTGTTTTTT. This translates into CASAAGGPRTGELFF.

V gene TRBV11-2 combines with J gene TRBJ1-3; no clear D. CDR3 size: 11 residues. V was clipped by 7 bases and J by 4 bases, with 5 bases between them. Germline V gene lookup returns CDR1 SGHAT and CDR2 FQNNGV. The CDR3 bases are TGTGCCAGCACCATCGGAAACACCATATATTTT. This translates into CASTIGNTIYF.

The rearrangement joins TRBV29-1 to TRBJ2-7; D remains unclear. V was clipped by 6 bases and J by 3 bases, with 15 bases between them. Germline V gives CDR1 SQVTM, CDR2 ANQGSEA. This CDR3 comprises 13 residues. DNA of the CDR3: TGCAGCGTCATATATCCATATAACTACGAGCAGTACTTC. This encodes CSVIYPYNYEQYF.

The CDR3 DNA reads TGTGCCAGCAGCACCTATTATCACGACCGGGCGTACGAGCAGTACTTC. Translated: CASSTYYHDRAYEQYF. This chain joins TRBV28 and TRBJ2-7; no reliable D call. This CDR3 has 16 residues. The V and J ends lost 6 bases and 4 bases respectively, with 22 bases between them. Germline V gene lookup returns CDR1 MDHEN and CDR2 SYDVKM.

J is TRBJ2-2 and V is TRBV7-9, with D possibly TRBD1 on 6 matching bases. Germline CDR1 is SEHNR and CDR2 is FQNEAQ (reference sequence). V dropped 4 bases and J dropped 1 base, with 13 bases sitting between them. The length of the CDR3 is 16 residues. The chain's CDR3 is CASSSTRTENTGELFF. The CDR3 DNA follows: TGTGCCAGCAGCTCGACCCGGACAGAGAACACCGGGGAGCTGTTTTTT.

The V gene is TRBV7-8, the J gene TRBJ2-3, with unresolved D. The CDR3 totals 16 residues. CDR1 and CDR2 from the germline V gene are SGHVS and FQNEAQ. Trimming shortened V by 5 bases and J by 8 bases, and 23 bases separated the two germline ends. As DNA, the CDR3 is TGTGCCAGCAGCCTGACCTTCGGACGACCCGTCACTACGCAGTATTTT. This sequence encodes CASSLTFGRPVTTQYF.

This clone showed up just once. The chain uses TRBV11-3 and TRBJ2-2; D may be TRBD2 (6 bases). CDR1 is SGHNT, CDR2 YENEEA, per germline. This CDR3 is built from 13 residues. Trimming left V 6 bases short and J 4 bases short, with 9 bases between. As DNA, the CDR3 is TGTGCCAGCAGTTCAGCGGGCACCGGGGAGCTGTTTTTT. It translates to CASSSAGTGELFF.

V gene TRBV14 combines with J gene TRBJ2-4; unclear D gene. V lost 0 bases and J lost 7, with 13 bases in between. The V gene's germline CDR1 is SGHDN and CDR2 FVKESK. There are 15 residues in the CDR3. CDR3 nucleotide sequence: TGTGCCAGCAGCCAAGATCCGGCGGCGTCGAACATTCAGTACTTC. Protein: CASSQDPAASNIQYF. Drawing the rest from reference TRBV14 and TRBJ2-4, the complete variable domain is EAGVTQFPSHSVIEKGQTVTLRCDPISGHDNLYWYRRVMGKEIKFLLHFVKESKQDESGMPNNRFLAERTGGTYSTLKVQPAELEDSGVYFCASSQDPAASNIQYFGAGTRLSVL.

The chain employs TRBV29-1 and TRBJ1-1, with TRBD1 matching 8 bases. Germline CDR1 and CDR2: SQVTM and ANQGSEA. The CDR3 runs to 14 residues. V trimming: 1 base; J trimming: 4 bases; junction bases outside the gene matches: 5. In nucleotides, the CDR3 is TGCAGCGTTGAAGGGCAGGGGGCAGTCACTGAAGCTTTCTTT. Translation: CSVEGQGAVTEAFF.